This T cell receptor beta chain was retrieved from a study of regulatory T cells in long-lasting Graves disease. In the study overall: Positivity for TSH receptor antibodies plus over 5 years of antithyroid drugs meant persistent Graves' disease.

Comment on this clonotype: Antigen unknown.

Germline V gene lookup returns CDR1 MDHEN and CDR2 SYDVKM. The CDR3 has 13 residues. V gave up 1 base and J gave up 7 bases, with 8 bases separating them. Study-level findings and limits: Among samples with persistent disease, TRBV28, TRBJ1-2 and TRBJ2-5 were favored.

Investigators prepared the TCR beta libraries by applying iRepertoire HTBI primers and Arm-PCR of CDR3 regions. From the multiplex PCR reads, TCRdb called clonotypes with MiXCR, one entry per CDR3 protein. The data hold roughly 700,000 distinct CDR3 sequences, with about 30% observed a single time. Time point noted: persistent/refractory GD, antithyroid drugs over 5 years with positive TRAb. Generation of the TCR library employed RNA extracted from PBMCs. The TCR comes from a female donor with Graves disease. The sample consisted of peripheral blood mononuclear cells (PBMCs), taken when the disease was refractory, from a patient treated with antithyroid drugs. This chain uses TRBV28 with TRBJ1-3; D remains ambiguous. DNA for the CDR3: TGTGCCAGCAGTTTATATAGGGAGAACACCATATATTTT. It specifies CASSLYRENTIYF.